The 5 T cell receptor beta chains listed next were all sequenced from one sample in a study of beta chain features in type 1 diabetes. Overall study results and limits: The study found moderately but significantly shorter TCRB CDR3s in all four CD4+ subsets of Type 1 diabetes patients.

Their antigens remain unidentified. Every bit of the isolated RNA underwent reverse transcription, so sequencing read expressed TCRB transcripts. Produced via immunoSEQ multiplex PCR; TCRdb's table is partial and in-frame only. This sample carries more than 550,000 clones, roughly 13% of them seen once, and the ten largest clones take nearly 0.04%. Sequencing was done on a sample of naive CD4+ T cells from blood. The receptors here all came from a man between 18 and 35 years old with type 1 diabetes.

The rearrangement links TRBV5-1 to TRBJ2-5; possible D gene TRBD1, 5 bases. This CDR3 comprises 13 residues. Trimming left V 7 bases short and J 7 bases short, with 17 bases between. Germline CDR1 SGHRS, CDR2 YFSETQ. Here the CDR3 reads CASHPHGAGTQYF. For the CDR3, the DNA is TGCGCCAGCCACCCCCATGGGGCCGGGACCCAGTACTTC.

In this sample, this clone turned up a few times. The genes are TRBV29-1 and TRBJ1-5; D not certain. The CDR3 covers 13 residues. V was clipped by 6 bases and J by 0 bases, with 9 bases between them. Germline V gene sequence: CDR1 SQVTM, CDR2 ANQGSEA. This CDR3 is CSVQGSSNQPQHF. The CDR3 region has the DNA TGCAGCGTCCAAGGGTCTAGCAATCAGCCCCAGCATTTT.

The chain has TRBV5-6 and TRBJ2-5; D may correspond to TRBD1 or TRBD2 (5 bases each). The V and J ends lost 8 bases and 5 bases respectively, with 19 bases between them. Per the germline V gene, CDR1 is SGHDT and CDR2 is YYEEEE. The CDR3 covers 14 residues. In DNA, the CDR3 is TGTGCCAGTTACCCAATGGGGACGCGGGAGACCCAGTACTTC. It translates to CASYPMGTRETQYF.

The chain couples TRBV6-5 to TRBJ2-3; TRBD2 agrees at 9 bases. V gave up 8 bases and J gave up 2 bases; unmatched junction bases: 5. The CDR3 contains 14 residues. Germline assignment: CDR1 MNHEY and CDR2 SVGAGI. CDR3 sequence (DNA): TGTGCCAGCTCAGCGGGGGGAAACACAGATACGCAGTATTTT. This translates into CASSAGGNTDTQYF.

The sample holds a few counts of this clone. Other DNA sequences in this specimen translate into the identical CDR3. V is TRBV7-9 and J is TRBJ1-2, with D possibly matching TRBD1 (6 bases). Per the germline V gene, CDR1 is SEHNR and CDR2 is FQNEAQ (reference sequence). CDR3 length equals 13 residues. The V and J ends lost 1 base and 3 bases respectively, with 6 bases between them. CDR3 DNA sequence: TGTGCCAGCAGCTTAGGGACAGACTATGGCTACACCTTC. This sequence encodes CASSLGTDYGYTF.